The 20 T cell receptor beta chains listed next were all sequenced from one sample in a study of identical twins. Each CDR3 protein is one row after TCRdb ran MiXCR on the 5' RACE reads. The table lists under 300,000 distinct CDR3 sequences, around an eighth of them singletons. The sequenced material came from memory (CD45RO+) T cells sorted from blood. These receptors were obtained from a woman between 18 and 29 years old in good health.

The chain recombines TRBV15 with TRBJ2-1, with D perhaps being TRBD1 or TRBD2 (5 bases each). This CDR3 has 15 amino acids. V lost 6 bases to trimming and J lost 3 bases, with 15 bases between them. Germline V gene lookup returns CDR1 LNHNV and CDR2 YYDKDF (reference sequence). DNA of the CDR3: TGTGCCACCAGAGAGGGACCTCGGGGCTACAATGAGCAGTTCTTC. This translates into CATREGPRGYNEQFF. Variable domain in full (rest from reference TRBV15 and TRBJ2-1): DAMVIQNPRYQVTQFGKPVTLSCSQTLNHNVMYWYQQKSSQAPKLLFHYYDKDFNNEADTPDNFQSRRPNTSFCFLDIRSPGLGDTAMYLCATREGPRGYNEQFFGPGTRLTVL.

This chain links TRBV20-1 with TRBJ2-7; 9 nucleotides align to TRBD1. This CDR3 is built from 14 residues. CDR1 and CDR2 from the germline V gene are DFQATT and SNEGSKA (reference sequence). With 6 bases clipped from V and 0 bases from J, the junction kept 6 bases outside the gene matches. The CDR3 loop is CSAVGQGTSYEQYF. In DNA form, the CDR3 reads TGCAGTGCCGTCGGACAGGGGACCTCCTACGAGCAGTACTTC.

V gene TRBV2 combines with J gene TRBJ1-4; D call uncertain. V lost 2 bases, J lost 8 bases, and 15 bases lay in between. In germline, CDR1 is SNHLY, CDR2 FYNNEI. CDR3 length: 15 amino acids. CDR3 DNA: TGTGCCAGCAGTGAATCAGGTTTTGAGGGCGAAAAACTGTTTTTT. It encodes CASSESGFEGEKLFF.

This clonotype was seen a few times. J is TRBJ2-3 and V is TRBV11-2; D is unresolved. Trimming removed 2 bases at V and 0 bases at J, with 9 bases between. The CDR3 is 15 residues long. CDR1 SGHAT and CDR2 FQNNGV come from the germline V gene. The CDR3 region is CASSLSAPSTDTQYF. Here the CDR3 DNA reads TGTGCCAGCAGCTTAAGCGCTCCGAGCACAGATACGCAGTATTTT.

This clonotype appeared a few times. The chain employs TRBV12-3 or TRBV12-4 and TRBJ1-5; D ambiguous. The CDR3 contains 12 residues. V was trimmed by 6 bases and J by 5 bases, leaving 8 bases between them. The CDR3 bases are TGTGCCAGCAGCCGGGCCTATCAGCCCCAGCATTTT. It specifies CASSRAYQPQHF.

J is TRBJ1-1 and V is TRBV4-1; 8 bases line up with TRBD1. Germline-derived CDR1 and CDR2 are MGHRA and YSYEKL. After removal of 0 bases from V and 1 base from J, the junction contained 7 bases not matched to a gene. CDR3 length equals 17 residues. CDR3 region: CASSQDPRGPANTEAFF. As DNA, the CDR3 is TGCGCCAGCAGCCAAGATCCCAGGGGGCCTGCGAACACTGAAGCTTTCTTT.

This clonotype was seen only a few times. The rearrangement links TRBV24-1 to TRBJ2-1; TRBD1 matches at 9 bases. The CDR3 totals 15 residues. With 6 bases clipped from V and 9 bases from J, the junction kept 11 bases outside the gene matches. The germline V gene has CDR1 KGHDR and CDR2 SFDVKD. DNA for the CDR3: TGTGCCACCAGTCATCCGGGACAGGGAGGGGGTGAGCAGTTCTTC. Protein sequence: CATSHPGQGGGEQFF.

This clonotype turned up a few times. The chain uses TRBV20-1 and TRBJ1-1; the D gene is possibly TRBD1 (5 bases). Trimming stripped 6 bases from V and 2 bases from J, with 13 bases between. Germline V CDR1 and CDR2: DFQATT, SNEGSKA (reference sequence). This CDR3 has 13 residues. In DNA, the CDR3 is TGCAGTGCCGACTCAGGGAAAAACACTGAAGCTTTCTTT. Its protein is CSADSGKNTEAFF.

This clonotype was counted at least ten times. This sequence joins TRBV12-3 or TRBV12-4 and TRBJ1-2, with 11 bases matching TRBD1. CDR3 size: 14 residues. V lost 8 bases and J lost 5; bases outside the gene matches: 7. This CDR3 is CASLLDRGHYGYTF. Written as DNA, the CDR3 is TGTGCCAGCCTGTTGGACAGGGGGCATTATGGCTACACCTTC.

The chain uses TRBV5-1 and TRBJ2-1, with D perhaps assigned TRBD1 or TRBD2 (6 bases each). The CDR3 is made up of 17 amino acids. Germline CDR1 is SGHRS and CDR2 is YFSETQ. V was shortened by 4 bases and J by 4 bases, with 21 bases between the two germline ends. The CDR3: CASSHPRGRQSYNEQFF. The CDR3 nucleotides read TGCGCCAGCAGCCACCCTCGGGGGCGGCAGTCTTACAATGAGCAGTTCTTC.

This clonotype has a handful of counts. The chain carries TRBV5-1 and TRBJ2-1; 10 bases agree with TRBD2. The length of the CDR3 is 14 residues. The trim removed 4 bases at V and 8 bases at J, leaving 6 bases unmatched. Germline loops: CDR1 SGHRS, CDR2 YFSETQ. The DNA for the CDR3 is TGCGCCAGCAGCGGGGGGGGACTAGCGCATGAGCAGTTCTTC. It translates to CASSGGGLAHEQFF.

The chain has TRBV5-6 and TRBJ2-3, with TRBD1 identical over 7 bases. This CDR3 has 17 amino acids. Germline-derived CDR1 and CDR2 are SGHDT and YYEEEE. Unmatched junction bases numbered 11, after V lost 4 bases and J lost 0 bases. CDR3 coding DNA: TGTGCCAGCAGCCACCTATCTACAGGGGCTAGCACAGATACGCAGTATTTT. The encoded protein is CASSHLSTGASTDTQYF.

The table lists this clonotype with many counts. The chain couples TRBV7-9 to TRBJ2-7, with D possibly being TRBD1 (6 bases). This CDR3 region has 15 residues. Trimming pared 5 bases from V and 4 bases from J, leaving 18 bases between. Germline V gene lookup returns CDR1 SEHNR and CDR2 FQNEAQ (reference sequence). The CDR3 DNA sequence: TGTGCCAGCAGCACGTACAGGATCCAGGGGTACGAGCAGTACTTC. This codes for CASSTYRIQGYEQYF.

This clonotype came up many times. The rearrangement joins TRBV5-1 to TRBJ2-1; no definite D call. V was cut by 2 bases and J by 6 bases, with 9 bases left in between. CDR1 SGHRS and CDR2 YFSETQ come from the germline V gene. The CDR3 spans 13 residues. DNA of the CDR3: TGCGCCAGCAGCTTAGGTAGTACCAATGAGCAGTTCTTC. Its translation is CASSLGSTNEQFF.

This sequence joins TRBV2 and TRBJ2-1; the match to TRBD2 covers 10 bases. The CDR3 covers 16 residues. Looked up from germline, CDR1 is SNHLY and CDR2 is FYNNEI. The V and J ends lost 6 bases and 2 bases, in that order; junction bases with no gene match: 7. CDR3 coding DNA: TGTGCCAGCAGCCTCATGAGCGGGGGGGCCTACAATGAGCAGTTCTTC. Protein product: CASSLMSGGAYNEQFF.

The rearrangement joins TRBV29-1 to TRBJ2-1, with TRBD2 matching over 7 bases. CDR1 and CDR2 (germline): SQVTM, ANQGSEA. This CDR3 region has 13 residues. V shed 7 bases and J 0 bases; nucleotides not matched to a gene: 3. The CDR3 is CSGGRGSYNEQFF. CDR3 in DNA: TGCAGCGGGGGGAGGGGCTCCTACAATGAGCAGTTCTTC.

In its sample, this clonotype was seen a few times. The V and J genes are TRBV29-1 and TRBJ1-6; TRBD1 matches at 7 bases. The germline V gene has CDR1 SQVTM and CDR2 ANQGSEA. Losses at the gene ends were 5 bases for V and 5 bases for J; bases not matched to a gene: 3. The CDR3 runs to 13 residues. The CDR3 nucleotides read TGCAGCGTTCTGACAGGGAATAATTCACCCCTCCACTTT. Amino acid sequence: CSVLTGNNSPLHF.

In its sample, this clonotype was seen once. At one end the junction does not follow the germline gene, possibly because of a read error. The CDR3 here is CTSGRDLYNEQFF. The CDR3 nucleotides read TGCACCAGCGGTAGAGACCTCTACAATGAGCAGTTCTTC. The chain uses TRBV5-1 and TRBJ2-1; tentative D call: TRBD2 (5 bases). The CDR3 runs 13 residues. Germline V lookup: CDR1 SGHRS, CDR2 YFSETQ.

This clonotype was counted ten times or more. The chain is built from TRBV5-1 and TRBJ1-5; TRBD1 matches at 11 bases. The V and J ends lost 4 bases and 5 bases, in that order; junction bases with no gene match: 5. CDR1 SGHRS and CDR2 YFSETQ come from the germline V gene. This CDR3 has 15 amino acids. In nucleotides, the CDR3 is TGCGCCAGCAGCCCGGGGACAGGGGGAGATCAGCCCCAGCATTTT. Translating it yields CASSPGTGGDQPQHF. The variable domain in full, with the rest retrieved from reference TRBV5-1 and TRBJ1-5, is KAGVTQTPRYLIKTRGQQVTLSCSPISGHRSVSWYQQTPGQGLQFLFEYFSETQRNKGNFPGRFSGRQFSNSRSEMNVSTLELGDSALYLCASSPGTGGDQPQHFGDGTRLSIL.

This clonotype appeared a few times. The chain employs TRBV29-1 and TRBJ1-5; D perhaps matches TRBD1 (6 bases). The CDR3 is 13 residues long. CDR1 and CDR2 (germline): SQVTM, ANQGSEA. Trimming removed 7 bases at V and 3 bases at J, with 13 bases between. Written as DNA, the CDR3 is TGCAGCGCCTTAGGGGGGCCCAATCAGCCCCAGCATTTT. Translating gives CSALGGPNQPQHF.